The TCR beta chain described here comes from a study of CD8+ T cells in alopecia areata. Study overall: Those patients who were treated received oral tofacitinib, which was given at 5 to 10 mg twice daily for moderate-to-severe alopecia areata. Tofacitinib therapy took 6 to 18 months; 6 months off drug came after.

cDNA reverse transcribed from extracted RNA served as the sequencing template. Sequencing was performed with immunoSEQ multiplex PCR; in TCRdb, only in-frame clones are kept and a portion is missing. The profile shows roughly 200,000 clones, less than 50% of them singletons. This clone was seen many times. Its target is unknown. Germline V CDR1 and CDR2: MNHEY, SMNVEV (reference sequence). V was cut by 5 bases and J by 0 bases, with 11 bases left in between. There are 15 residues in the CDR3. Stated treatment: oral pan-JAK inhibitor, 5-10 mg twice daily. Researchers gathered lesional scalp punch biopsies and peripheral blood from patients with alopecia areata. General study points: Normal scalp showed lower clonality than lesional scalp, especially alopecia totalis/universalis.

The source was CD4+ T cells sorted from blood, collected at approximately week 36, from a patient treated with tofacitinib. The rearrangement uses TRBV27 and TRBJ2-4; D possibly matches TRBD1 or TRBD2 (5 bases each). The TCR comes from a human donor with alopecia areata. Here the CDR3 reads CASSGTGLAKNIQYF. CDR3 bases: TGTGCCAGCAGTGGAACAGGACTAGCCAAAAACATTCAGTACTTC.